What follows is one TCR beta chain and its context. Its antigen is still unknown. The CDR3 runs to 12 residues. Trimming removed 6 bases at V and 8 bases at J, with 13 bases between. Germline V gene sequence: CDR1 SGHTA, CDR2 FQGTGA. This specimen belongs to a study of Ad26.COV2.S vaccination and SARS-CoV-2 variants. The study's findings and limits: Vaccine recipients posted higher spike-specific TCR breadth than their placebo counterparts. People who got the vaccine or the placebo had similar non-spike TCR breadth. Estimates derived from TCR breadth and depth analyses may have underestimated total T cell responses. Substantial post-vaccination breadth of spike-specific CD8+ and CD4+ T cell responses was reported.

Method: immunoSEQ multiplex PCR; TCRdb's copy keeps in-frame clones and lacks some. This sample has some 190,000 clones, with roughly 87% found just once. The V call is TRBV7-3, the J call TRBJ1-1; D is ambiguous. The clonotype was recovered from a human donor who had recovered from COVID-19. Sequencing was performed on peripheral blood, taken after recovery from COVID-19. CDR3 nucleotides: TGTGCCAGCAGTCCGAGGACGGGGGAAGCTTTCTTT. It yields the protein CASSPRTGEAFF.